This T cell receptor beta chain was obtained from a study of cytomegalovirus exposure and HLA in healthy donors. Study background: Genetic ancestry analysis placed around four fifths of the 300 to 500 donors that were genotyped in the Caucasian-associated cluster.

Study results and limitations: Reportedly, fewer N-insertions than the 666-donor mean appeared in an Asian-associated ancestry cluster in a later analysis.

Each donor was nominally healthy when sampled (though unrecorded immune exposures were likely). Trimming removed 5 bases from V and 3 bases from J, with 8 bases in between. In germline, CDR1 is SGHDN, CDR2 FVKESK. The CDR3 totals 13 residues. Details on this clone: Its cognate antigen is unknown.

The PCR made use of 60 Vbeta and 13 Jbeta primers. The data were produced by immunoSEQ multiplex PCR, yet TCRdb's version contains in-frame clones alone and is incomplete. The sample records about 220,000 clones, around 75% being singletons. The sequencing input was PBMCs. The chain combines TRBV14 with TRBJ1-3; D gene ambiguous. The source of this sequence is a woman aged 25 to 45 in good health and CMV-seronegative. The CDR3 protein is CASSDNIGNTIYF. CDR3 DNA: TGTGCCAGCAGCGACAATATTGGAAACACCATATATTTT. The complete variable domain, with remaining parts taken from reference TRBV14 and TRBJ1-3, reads EAGVTQFPSHSVIEKGQTVTLRCDPISGHDNLYWYRRVMGKEIKFLLHFVKESKQDESGMPNNRFLAERTGGTYSTLKVQPAELEDSGVYFCASSDNIGNTIYFGEGSWLTVV.